The 16 T cell receptor beta chains below were found in one sample sequenced in a study of OX40 agonist ivuxolimab in advanced cancers. Clones were read by immunoSEQ multiplex PCR, and TCRdb kept only the in-frame ones, dropping some. The sample holds about 58,000 clones, 70% to 90% seen once. Source: CD4+ or CD8+ T cells sorted from blood, taken in a trial of the OX40 agonist ivuxolimab. The receptors come from an adult with an advanced solid tumor such as melanoma, head and neck, liver or kidney cancer.

This sequence joins TRBV5-1 and TRBJ2-2, with a weak D call TRBD2 (5 bases). This CDR3 comprises 14 residues. Germline V gene data show CDR1 as SGHRS and CDR2 as YFSETQ. The V gene lost 0 bases and the J gene lost 5 bases, with 8 bases spanning the gap. In DNA, the CDR3 is TGCGCCAGCAGCTTGGCGGGGATTACCGGGGAGCTGTTTTTT. Protein sequence: CASSLAGITGELFF.

The chain joins TRBV11-2 to TRBJ2-2; D is tentatively TRBD1 or TRBD2 (5 bases each). The V gene's germline CDR1 is SGHAT and CDR2 FQNNGV. This CDR3 contains 16 residues. V lost 0 bases and J 3 bases, leaving 11 bases between the germline ends. CDR3 nucleotide sequence: TGTGCCAGCAGCTTAGAGGGGGATTTGTACACCGGGGAGCTGTTTTTT. It is translated as CASSLEGDLYTGELFF.

The rearrangement joins TRBV18 to TRBJ2-1, with 8 bases aligning to TRBD2. The V and J ends lost 3 bases and 6 bases, in that order; junction bases with no gene match: 7. In germline, CDR1 is KGHSH, CDR2 LQKENI. This CDR3 region has 15 residues. The CDR3 DNA follows: TGTGCCAGCTCACCGCTAGCGGGTGGTCCCAATGAGCAGTTCTTC. Translated: CASSPLAGGPNEQFF.

The chain recombines TRBV7-9 with TRBJ2-7, with D possibly being TRBD1 (5 bases). V was shortened by 5 bases and J by 3 bases, with 11 bases between the two germline ends. CDR3 length equals 13 residues. CDR1 is SEHNR, CDR2 FQNEAQ, per germline (reference sequence). CDR3 nucleotides: TGTGCCAGCAGCAACCAGGGTTACTACGAGCAGTACTTC. Protein product: CASSNQGYYEQYF.

The chain employs TRBV18 and TRBJ2-7; 11 bases are a match to TRBD1. The trim removed 3 bases at V and 5 bases at J, leaving 9 bases unmatched. Per the germline V gene, CDR1 is KGHSH and CDR2 is LQKENI. CDR3 size: 16 residues. The CDR3 DNA follows: TGTGCCAGCTCACCGAGGACAGGGGGCCGGAGGGACGAGCAGTACTTC. It specifies CASSPRTGGRRDEQYF.

This chain connects TRBV7-3 to TRBJ2-7, with D unclear. Germline CDR1 SGHTA, CDR2 FQGTGA. This CDR3 is 14 amino acids long. V shed 3 bases and J shed 0 bases, with 9 bases lying between them. As DNA, the CDR3 is TGTGCCAGCAGCTTGGACGGGTTCTCCTACGAGCAGTACTTC. It codes for CASSLDGFSYEQYF. Using reference TRBV7-3 and TRBJ2-7 for the parts outside the CDR3, the full variable domain is GAGVSQTPSNKVTEKGKYVELRCDPISGHTALYWYRQSLGQGPEFLIYFQGTGAADDSGLPNDRFFAVRPEGSVSTLKIQRTERGDSAVYLCASSLDGFSYEQYFGPGTRLTVT.

The J gene is TRBJ2-1, the V gene TRBV18, with TRBD2 matching over 11 bases. This CDR3 has 15 amino acids. Germline CDR1 KGHSH, CDR2 LQKENI. Losses at the gene ends were 3 bases for V and 8 bases for J; bases not matched to a gene: 6. The CDR3 nucleotides are TGTGCCAGCTCACCCGCGGGACTAGCGGTCGATGAGCAGTTCTTC. Residues: CASSPAGLAVDEQFF.

This chain connects TRBV5-1 to TRBJ2-2; D possibly corresponds to TRBD2 (6 bases). In germline, CDR1 is SGHRS, CDR2 YFSETQ. The CDR3 has 16 amino acids. V shed 4 bases and J shed 1 base, with 14 bases lying between them. CDR3 protein: CASSPIAEQNTGELFF. CDR3 DNA sequence: TGCGCCAGCAGCCCAATAGCGGAGCAGAACACCGGGGAGCTGTTTTTT. The complete variable domain, with remaining parts taken from reference TRBV5-1 and TRBJ2-2, reads KAGVTQTPRYLIKTRGQQVTLSCSPISGHRSVSWYQQTPGQGLQFLFEYFSETQRNKGNFPGRFSGRQFSNSRSEMNVSTLELGDSALYLCASSPIAEQNTGELFFGEGSRLTVL.

The V and J genes are TRBV5-1 and TRBJ2-7; 7 nucleotides agree with TRBD2. Germline V gives CDR1 SGHRS, CDR2 YFSETQ. V dropped 4 bases and J dropped 2; count of bases not matched to a gene: 15. The length of the CDR3 is 17 residues. CDR3 bases: TGCGCCAGCAGCCAGTCCACAGTTAGCGGGTCTACCTACGAGCAGTACTTC. Translating gives CASSQSTVSGSTYEQYF.

The V gene is TRBV2, the J gene TRBJ2-3; 7 bases fit TRBD2. V lost 4 bases, J lost 7 bases, and 8 bases stayed unmatched. Germline CDR1 and CDR2: SNHLY and FYNNEI. The CDR3 is 14 amino acids. CDR3 residues: CASSGSSGSHTQYF. The CDR3 nucleotides are TGTGCCAGCAGTGGGTCTAGCGGATCACATACGCAGTATTTT.

This clone was seen a handful of times. This chain connects TRBV7-8 to TRBJ2-6; 11 nucleotides align to TRBD2. Germline trimming cut 5 bases from V and 1 base from J; bases unmatched to any gene: 10. CDR1 SGHVS and CDR2 FQNEAQ come from the germline V gene. The CDR3 runs 19 residues. The CDR3 here is CASSLRTSGPISGANVLTF. Here the CDR3 DNA reads TGTGCCAGCAGCCTCCGGACTAGCGGGCCGATTTCTGGGGCCAACGTCCTGACTTTC.

The chain has TRBV30 and TRBJ2-5; TRBD2 matches 8 bases. V lost 2 bases, J lost 2 bases, and 1 base stayed unmatched. The CDR3 has 13 amino acids. The germline V gene has CDR1 GTSNPN and CDR2 SVGIG (reference sequence). The CDR3 DNA reads as TGTGCCTGGAGTCGCGGGAGGCAAGAGACCCAGTACTTC. Residues: CAWSRGRQETQYF.

This chain uses TRBV7-9 with TRBJ2-7; the D call may be TRBD1 or TRBD2 (5 bases each). This CDR3 is built from 12 residues. The V and J ends lost 5 bases and 7 bases respectively, with 12 bases between them. Germline CDR1 is SEHNR and CDR2 is FQNEAQ (reference sequence). The CDR3 nucleotides are TGTGCCAGCAGCAAGGGACGTCGGGAGCAGTACTTC. This translates into CASSKGRREQYF.

The J gene is TRBJ2-1, the V gene TRBV9; 12 bases line up with TRBD2. The CDR3 consists of 16 residues. The junction had 3 bases not matched to a gene; V was cut back by 2 bases and J by 3 bases. In germline, CDR1 is SGDLS, CDR2 YYNGEE. The CDR3 loop reads CASSVGLAGNYNEQFF. In nucleotides, the CDR3 is TGTGCCAGCAGCGTCGGACTAGCGGGAAACTACAATGAGCAGTTCTTC.

The chain employs TRBV28 and TRBJ2-3; TRBD2 aligns across 8 bases. CDR3 length: 18 amino acids. Germline lookup yields CDR1 MDHEN and CDR2 SYDVKM. The junction had 17 bases not matched to a gene; V was cut back by 8 bases and J by 1 base. The CDR3 reads CASSKRLLGLVGTDTQYF. The CDR3 DNA sequence: TGTGCCAGCTCCAAAAGGCTTCTGGGACTAGTAGGCACAGATACGCAGTATTTT.

This chain links TRBV10-3 with TRBJ2-3, with D possibly matching TRBD2 (6 bases). The CDR3 totals 15 residues. Germline V CDR1 and CDR2: ENHRY, SYGVKD. The germline V and J ends were trimmed by 8 bases and 0 bases, with 15 bases remaining between them. In DNA, the CDR3 is TGTGCCATCGCCCAGCTAGCGCTAAGCACAGATACGCAGTATTTT. Encoded protein: CAIAQLALSTDTQYF.